Below are 24 T cell receptor beta chains sequenced from a single sample in a study of molecular identifiers for immune sequencing clone quantification. Via MiXCR, TCRdb re-called the PCR reads, giving one row per CDR3 protein. Seen here are some 100,000 distinct CDR3 sequences, approximately 40% observed once, and the top ten hold 4% to 5%. The sequenced sample consisted of naive CD8+ T cells from blood, with Jurkat cell RNA spiked in. As for subset: FACS-sorted CD8+CD4-CCR7+CD45RA+ naive T cells. The receptors were gathered from a human donor in good health. Some libraries in this study had Jurkat cell RNA spiked in.

The table lists this clonotype with many counts. The chain couples TRBV29-1 to TRBJ2-1; no firm D call. The CDR3 extends over 10 amino acids. From germline, CDR1 is SQVTM and CDR2 ANQGSEA. V lost 3 bases and J lost 12, with 9 bases in between. In DNA, the CDR3 is TGCAGCGTTGATGTGGTGGGGCAGTTCTTC. It yields the protein CSVDVVGQFF.

The chain links TRBV10-3 to TRBJ2-6; D gene unclear. CDR3 length: 16 amino acids. Germline V gene sequence: CDR1 ENHRY, CDR2 SYGVKD. The germline V and J ends were trimmed by 3 bases and 2 bases, with 11 bases remaining between them. CDR3 nucleotides: TGTGCCATCAGTGACGTTCAGCCCGCTGGGGCCAACGTCCTGACTTTC. Amino acids: CAISDVQPAGANVLTF.

Note on this clonotype: Given a much more abundant clone one base away, this may be a read error. This likely comes from a read error, as the CDR3 has no conserved phenylalanine or tryptophan at its end. The rearrangement links TRBV6-6 to TRBJ2-3, with 7 bases fitting TRBD2. This CDR3 is 16 amino acids long. Germline-derived CDR1 and CDR2 are MNHNY and SVGAGI (reference sequence). V dropped 4 bases and J dropped 4; count of bases not matched to a gene: 11. The CDR3 DNA reads TGTGCCAGCAGTTCCCGAACGGGGGGTATGGCAGATACGCAGTATCTT. Its protein is CASSSRTGGMADTQYL.

About this clonotype: A much larger clone lies one base from this, so it may be a read error. Given the absence of the conserved phenylalanine or tryptophan at the CDR3 end, a read error is likely. The chain joins TRBV29-1 to TRBJ2-7, with a weak D call TRBD1 (7 bases). Germline CDR1 reads SQVTM; CDR2 reads ANQGSEA. The CDR3 is 13 residues long. The V end was cut by 7 bases, the J end by 7 bases, with 20 bases between. DNA for the CDR3: TGCAGCGCCCGGCCAGGGGGGACTTCGGAGCAGTACCTC. It specifies CSARPGGTSEQYL.

The V call is TRBV12-3 or TRBV12-4, the J call TRBJ2-5; D ambiguous. V was clipped by 3 bases and J by 5 bases, with 10 bases between them. The CDR3 totals 13 residues. DNA of the CDR3: TGTGCCAGCAGTTTCTTAGATGGGGAGACCCAGTACTTC. It encodes CASSFLDGETQYF.

Worth noting for this clonotype: A read error may be the cause here, since a much bigger clone is one base away. This chain connects TRBV28 to TRBJ2-1, with no clear D. CDR1 MDHEN and CDR2 SYDVKM come from the germline V gene. This CDR3 contains 15 residues. CDR3: CASSLAPSSYNEQIF. The CDR3 DNA follows: TGTGCCAGCAGTTTAGCGCCGAGCTCCTACAATGAGCAGATCTTC. Together with reference TRBV28 and TRBJ2-1, the CDR3 gives the full variable domain: DVKVTQSSRYLVKRTGEKVFLECVQDMDHENMFWYRQDPGLGLRLIYFSYDVKMKEKGDIPEGYSVSREKKERFSLILESASTNQTSMYLCASSLAPSSYNEQIFGPGTRLTVL.

The sample holds many counts of this clonotype. V usage is TRBV5-6 and J usage is TRBJ2-7, with D possibly matching TRBD1 (7 bases). CDR1 and CDR2 (germline): SGHDT, YYEEEE. The CDR3 consists of 14 residues. V was clipped by 6 bases and J by 0 bases, with 13 bases between them. CDR3: CASTRGDSSYEQYF. The CDR3 DNA reads TGTGCCAGCACCCGCGGGGACAGCTCCTACGAGCAGTACTTC.

Points on this clonotype: In this CDR3 the conserved last residue, phenylalanine or tryptophan, is missing, so a read error is likely. The V gene is TRBV7-8, the J gene TRBJ2-1; TRBD2 aligns across 7 bases. In germline, CDR1 is SGHVS, CDR2 FQNEAQ. V was clipped by 5 bases and J by 8 bases; unmatched bases: 6. CDR3 size: 13 residues. This CDR3 reads CASSLSGIYEQFI. The CDR3 bases are TGTGCCAGCAGCCTAAGCGGGATCTATGAGCAGTTCATC.

In the case of this clonotype: This clone may be a read error of a much larger clone one base away. The rearrangement links TRBV28 to TRBJ1-1; D perhaps matches TRBD1 (5 bases). The germline CDR1 and CDR2 sequences are MDHEN and SYDVKM. Trimming cost V 6 bases and J 10 bases, with 21 bases left between them. This CDR3 is built from 14 residues. DNA of the CDR3: TGTGCCAGCAGAATTCAATGCCTCCGGACAAGAGCTTTCTTT. Translating gives CASRIQCLRTRAFF.

The chain combines TRBV28 with TRBJ1-2, with D possibly being TRBD1 (6 bases). Germline CDR1 is MDHEN and CDR2 is SYDVKM. V was pared by 7 bases and J by 4 bases, with 22 bases between. CDR3 length: 16 amino acids. CDR3 in amino acids: CASIMRGDPTSYGYTF. CDR3 sequence (DNA): TGTGCCAGCATCATGAGGGGGGACCCTACCAGCTATGGCTACACCTTC.

This clonotype was detected a few times. V is TRBV4-3 and J is TRBJ2-7; TRBD2 might be the D (5 bases). The V end lost 4 bases, the J end lost 3 bases, and 16 bases lay between the germline ends. The CDR3 is 15 residues long. Germline V gene data show CDR1 as LGHNA and CDR2 as YSLEER. CDR3 residues: CASSRNHLRGYEQYF. CDR3 nucleotides: TGCGCCAGCAGCCGCAACCACCTCCGGGGCTACGAGCAGTACTTC.

This clonotype was seen more than once but under ten times. Here the CDR3 reads CASSYSGPSGRQYF. The DNA of the CDR3 is TGTGCCAGCAGTTACTCCGGGCCCTCAGGGAGGCAGTACTTC. The chain joins TRBV6-5 to TRBJ2-7; D may match TRBD1 or TRBD2 (5 bases each). CDR1 MNHEY and CDR2 SVGAGI come from the germline V gene. This CDR3 contains 14 residues. Between the trimmed V and J ends, which lost 0 bases and 9 bases, there was a span of 15 bases.

There are a few counts of this clonotype. V gene TRBV20-1 combines with J gene TRBJ2-2; D gene uncertain. Germline V gene data show CDR1 as DFQATT and CDR2 as SNEGSKA (reference sequence). The V and J ends lost 2 bases and 1 base respectively, with 5 bases between them. This CDR3 spans 13 amino acids. CDR3 nucleotide sequence: TGCAGTGCTAGATCTCTGAACACCGGGGAGCTGTTTTTT. Amino acids: CSARSLNTGELFF.

In the case of this clonotype: This could be a read error, since a much larger clone is one nucleotide away. J is TRBJ2-3 and V is TRBV4-1; D uncertain. Per the germline V gene, CDR1 is MGHRA and CDR2 is YSYEKL. Trimming cost V 1 base and J 6 bases, with 14 bases left between them. The CDR3 contains 15 residues. The CDR3 bases are TGCGCCAGCAGCCAAGTCACTGGTCGCGTCGATACGCAGTATTTT. Translating gives CASSQVTGRVDTQYF.

V gene TRBV19 combines with J gene TRBJ2-6, with D possibly matching TRBD1 (6 bases). Germline CDR1 LNHDA, CDR2 SQIVND (reference sequence). Between the trimmed V and J ends, which lost 9 bases and 2 bases, there was a span of 17 bases. The CDR3 is 16 residues long. CDR3 bases: TGTGCCAGCCAACAGGGCCCAAGCCCTGGGGCCAACGTCCTGACTTTC. This codes for CASQQGPSPGANVLTF.

This clonotype was seen many times. The chain joins TRBV24-1 to TRBJ2-3, with no clear D. The CDR3 runs 12 residues. Trimming cost V 9 bases and J 0 bases, with 6 bases left between them. CDR1 KGHDR and CDR2 SFDVKD come from the germline V gene. The CDR3 loop is CATLDSTDTQYF. The CDR3 DNA follows: TGTGCCACCTTGGACAGCACAGATACGCAGTATTTT.

This clonotype has a count of ten or more. The chain couples TRBV29-1 to TRBJ2-2, with D uncertain. V lost 7 bases and J 1 base, leaving 10 bases between the germline ends. The CDR3 is made up of 13 amino acids. Germline lookup yields CDR1 SQVTM and CDR2 ANQGSEA. The CDR3 coding sequence is TGCAGCGGCCAGAGCGAGAACACCGGGGAGCTGTTTTTT. Amino acids: CSGQSENTGELFF.

As for this clonotype: One end of the junction does not line up with germline, which may come from a read error. V gene TRBV5-6 combines with J gene TRBJ1-5; 9 nucleotides line up with TRBD1. Germline V gene lookup returns CDR1 SGHDT and CDR2 YYEEEE. The CDR3 has 15 residues. In DNA form, the CDR3 reads TGTGTCAGCAGCTTAGGGACAGGGTACAATCAGCCCCAGCATTTT. Translating it yields CVSSLGTGYNQPQHF. The whole variable domain, filled in from reference TRBV5-6 and TRBJ1-5, reads DAGVTQSPTHLIKTRGQQVTLRCSPKSGHDTVSWYQQALGQGPQFIFQYYEEEERQRGNFPDRFSGHQFPNYSSELNVNALLLGDSALYLCVSSLGTGYNQPQHFGDGTRLSIL.

This clonotype was seen many times. For the CDR3, the DNA is TGTGCCAGCAGTGTAGGAATGAACACTGAAGCTTTCTTT. As protein: CASSVGMNTEAFF. The chain links TRBV12-3 or TRBV12-4 to TRBJ1-1; D is uncertain. With 5 bases removed from V and 0 bases from J, the gap between germline ends came to 7 bases. The CDR3 is made up of 13 amino acids.

This clonotype was seen repeatedly, ten times or more. The V and J genes are TRBV9 and TRBJ2-7; 7 nucleotides line up with TRBD1. CDR1 is SGDLS, CDR2 YYNGEE, per germline. CDR3 length: 16 residues. Unmatched junction bases numbered 9, after V lost 0 bases and J lost 3 bases. This CDR3 reads CASSVGPGTEYYEQYF. In DNA form, the CDR3 reads TGTGCCAGCAGCGTAGGGCCCGGGACAGAGTACTACGAGCAGTACTTC. The complete variable domain, with remaining parts taken from reference TRBV9 and TRBJ2-7, reads DSGVTQTPKHLITATGQRVTLRCSPRSGDLSVYWYQQSLDQGLQFLIQYYNGEERAKGNILERFSAQQFPDLHSELNLSSLELGDSALYFCASSVGPGTEYYEQYFGPGTRLTVT.

A word on this clonotype: An end of the junction differs from the germline gene, which may be a read error. The chain links TRBV20-1 to TRBJ2-5; 9 nucleotides align to TRBD2. Germline CDR1 and CDR2: DFQATT and SNEGSKA (reference sequence). CDR3 size: 14 residues. This CDR3 reads CSASGLADQETKYF. The CDR3 DNA is TGCAGTGCTTCGGGACTAGCCGATCAAGAGACCAAGTACTTC.

This clonotype was seen more than once but under ten times. Compared with germline, one end of the junction differs, possibly owing to a read error. This rearrangement joins TRBV25-1 to TRBJ2-2; 7 bases fit TRBD2. The germline CDR1 and CDR2 sequences are MGHDK and SYGVNS. This CDR3 spans 16 amino acids. For the CDR3, the DNA is TGTGCCAGCAGTGACTCCCCGGCGGGAGCCGCCGGGGAGCTGATTTTT. It codes for CASSDSPAGAAGELIF.

A few counts support this clonotype. The chain employs TRBV29-1 and TRBJ2-6; TRBD2 is a possible D gene (7 bases). CDR1 and CDR2 from the germline V gene are SQVTM and ANQGSEA. There are 16 residues in the CDR3. V shed 0 bases and J shed 2 bases, with 11 bases lying between them. CDR3 region: CSVEDRGAAGANVLTF. The CDR3, as DNA: TGCAGCGTTGAAGATCGGGGGGCGGCTGGGGCCAACGTCCTGACTTTC.

The V call is TRBV4-3, the J call TRBJ2-1; unclear D gene. The ends were cut back, 1 base at V and 7 bases at J, with 14 bases in the middle. The CDR3 covers 15 residues. Germline V gene lookup returns CDR1 LGHNA and CDR2 YSLEER. CDR3 DNA: TGCGCCAGCAGCCAAGGGCAGACTTGGGCAAATGAGCAGTTCTTC. This sequence encodes CASSQGQTWANEQFF.